Reported below is one TCR beta chain. The source of the sample is a study of blood T cell repertoires in COVID-19. Authors' data handling: Amplified reference gene primers provided the basis for estimating nucleated cell counts. Some clones are missing from TCRdb's copy, which holds only in-frame ones; the method was immunoSEQ multiplex PCR. The V and J calls and clone size come from that table; D and trimming were worked out from the DNA. This sample has about 350,000 clones, with 86% found just once. The specimen was peripheral blood. This TCR was sampled from a woman in her sixties with COVID-19, enrolled during active disease.

The CDR3 sequence: CASSSPWGETSTDTQYF. In nucleotides, the CDR3 is TGTGCCAGCAGCTCCCCGTGGGGGGAAACTAGCACAGATACGCAGTATTTT. The chain recombines TRBV9 with TRBJ2-3, with D perhaps matching TRBD2 (6 bases). This CDR3 has 17 residues. Germline CDR1 SGDLS, CDR2 YYNGEE. Trimming removed 4 bases from V and 0 bases from J, with 18 bases in between.